The present entry profiles one T cell receptor beta chain with its context. Its cognate antigen is unknown. The sample originates from a study of cytomegalovirus exposure and HLA in healthy donors. The study's findings and limits: With high specificity and sensitivity, the classifier reportedly diagnosed cytomegalovirus status. The study assumed roughly uniform donor sequencing depth for presence/absence analyses. TCR beta sequences reportedly predicted most subjects' HLA-A and HLA-B alleles accurately.

Primers included in the PCR were 60 Vbeta and 13 Jbeta primers. Assay used: immunoSEQ multiplex PCR; TCRdb lists only in-frame clones, some missing. The sample records approximately 90,000 clones, 70% being singletons. With 8 bases clipped from V and 5 bases from J, the junction kept 5 bases outside the gene matches. CDR1 is SGHTA and CDR2 is FQGNSA in the germline V gene. This CDR3 is built from 14 residues. The sample consisted of PBMCs. The sequence was obtained from a woman aged 50 to 65 in good health and CMV-seropositive. The chain links TRBV7-2 to TRBJ2-2; TRBD2 agrees at 10 bases. This chain's CDR3 is CASLAGALTGELFF. In DNA form, the CDR3 reads TGTGCCAGCCTAGCGGGAGCGTTAACCGGGGAGCTGTTTTTT.